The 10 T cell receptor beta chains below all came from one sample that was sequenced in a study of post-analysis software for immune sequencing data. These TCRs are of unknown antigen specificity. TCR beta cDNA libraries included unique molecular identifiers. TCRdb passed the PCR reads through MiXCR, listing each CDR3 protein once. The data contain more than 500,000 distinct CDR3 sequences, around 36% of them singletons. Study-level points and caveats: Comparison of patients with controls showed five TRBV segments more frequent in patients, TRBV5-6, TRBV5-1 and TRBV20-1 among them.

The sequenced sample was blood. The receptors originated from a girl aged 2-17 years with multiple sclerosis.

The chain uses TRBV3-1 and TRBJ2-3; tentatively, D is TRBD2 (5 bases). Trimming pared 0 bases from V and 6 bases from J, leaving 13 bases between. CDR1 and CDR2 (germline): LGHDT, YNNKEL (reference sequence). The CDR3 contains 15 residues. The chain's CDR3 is CASSQEALVADTQYF. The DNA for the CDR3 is TGTGCCAGCAGCCAAGAGGCGCTGGTAGCGGATACGCAGTATTTT.

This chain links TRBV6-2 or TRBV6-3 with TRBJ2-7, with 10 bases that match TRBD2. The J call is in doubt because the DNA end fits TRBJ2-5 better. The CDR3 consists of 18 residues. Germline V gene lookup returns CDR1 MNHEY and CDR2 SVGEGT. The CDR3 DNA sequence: TGTGCCAGCAGTCCCGACCTAGCGGGGGATCCTGGAGTGGAGACCCAGTACTTC. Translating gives CASSPDLAGDPGVETQYF.

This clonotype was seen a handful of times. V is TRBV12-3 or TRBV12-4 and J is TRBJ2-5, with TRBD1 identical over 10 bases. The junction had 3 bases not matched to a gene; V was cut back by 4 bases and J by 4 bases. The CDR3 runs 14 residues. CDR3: CASSWDRGSETQYF. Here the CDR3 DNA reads TGTGCCAGCAGTTGGGACAGGGGATCAGAGACCCAGTACTTC.

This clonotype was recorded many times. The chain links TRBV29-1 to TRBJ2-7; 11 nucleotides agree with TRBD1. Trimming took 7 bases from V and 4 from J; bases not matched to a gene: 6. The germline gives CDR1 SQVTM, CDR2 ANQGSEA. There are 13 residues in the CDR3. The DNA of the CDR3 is TGCAGCGCCGCCGGGACAGGGGGGTACGAGCAGTACTTC. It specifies CSAAGTGGYEQYF.

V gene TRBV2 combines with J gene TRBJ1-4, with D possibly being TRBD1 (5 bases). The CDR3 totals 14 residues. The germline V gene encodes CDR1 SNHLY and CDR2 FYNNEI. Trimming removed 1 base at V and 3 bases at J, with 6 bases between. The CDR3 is CASSEGTPNEKLFF. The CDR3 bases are TGTGCCAGCAGTGAAGGGACACCTAATGAAAAACTGTTTTTT. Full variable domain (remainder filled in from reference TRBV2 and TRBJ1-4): EPEVTQTPSHQVTQMGQEVILRCVPISNHLYFYWYRQILGQKVEFLVSFYNNEISEKSEIFDDQFSVERPDGSNFTLKIRSTKLEDSAMYFCASSEGTPNEKLFFGSGTQLSVL.

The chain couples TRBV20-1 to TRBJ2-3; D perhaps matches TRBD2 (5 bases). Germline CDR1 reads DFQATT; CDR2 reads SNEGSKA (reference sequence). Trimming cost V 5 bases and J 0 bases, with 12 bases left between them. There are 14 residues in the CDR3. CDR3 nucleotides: TGCAGTGCTGAGAGCGGATCTAGCACAGATACGCAGTATTTT. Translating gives CSAESGSSTDTQYF.

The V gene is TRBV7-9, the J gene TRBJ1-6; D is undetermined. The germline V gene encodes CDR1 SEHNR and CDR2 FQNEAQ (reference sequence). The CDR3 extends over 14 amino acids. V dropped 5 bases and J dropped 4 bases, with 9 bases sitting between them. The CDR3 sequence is CASSQDGYNSPLHF. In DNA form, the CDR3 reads TGTGCCAGCAGCCAGGACGGGTATAATTCACCCCTCCACTTT.

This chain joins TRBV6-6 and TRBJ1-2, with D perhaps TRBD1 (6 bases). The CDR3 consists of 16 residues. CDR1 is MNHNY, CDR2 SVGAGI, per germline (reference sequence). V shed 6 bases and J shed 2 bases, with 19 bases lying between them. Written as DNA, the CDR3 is TGTGCCAGCAGAGGAGGGGGGCGGGCTGAGAACTATGGCTACACCTTC. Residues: CASRGGGRAENYGYTF.

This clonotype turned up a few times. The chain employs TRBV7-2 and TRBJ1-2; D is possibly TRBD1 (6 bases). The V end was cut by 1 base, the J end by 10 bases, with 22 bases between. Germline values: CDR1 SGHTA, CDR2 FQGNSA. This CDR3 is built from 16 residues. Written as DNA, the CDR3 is TGTGCCAGCAGCTTAGTCCCCATACAGGGAAAAGAAGACTACACCTTC. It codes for CASSLVPIQGKEDYTF. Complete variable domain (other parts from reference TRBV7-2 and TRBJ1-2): GAGVSQSPSNKVTEKGKDVELRCDPISGHTALYWYRQSLGQGLEFLIYFQGNSAPDKSGLPSDRFSAERTGGSVSTLTIQRTQQEDSAVYLCASSLVPIQGKEDYTFGSGTRLTVV.

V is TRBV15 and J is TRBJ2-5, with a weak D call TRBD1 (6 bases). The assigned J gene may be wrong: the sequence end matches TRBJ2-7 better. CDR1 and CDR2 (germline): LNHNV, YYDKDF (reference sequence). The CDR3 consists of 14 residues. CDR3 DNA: TGTGCCACCAGCAGAGATAACAGGGCGAGCGAGCAGTACTTC. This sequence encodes CATSRDNRASEQYF.